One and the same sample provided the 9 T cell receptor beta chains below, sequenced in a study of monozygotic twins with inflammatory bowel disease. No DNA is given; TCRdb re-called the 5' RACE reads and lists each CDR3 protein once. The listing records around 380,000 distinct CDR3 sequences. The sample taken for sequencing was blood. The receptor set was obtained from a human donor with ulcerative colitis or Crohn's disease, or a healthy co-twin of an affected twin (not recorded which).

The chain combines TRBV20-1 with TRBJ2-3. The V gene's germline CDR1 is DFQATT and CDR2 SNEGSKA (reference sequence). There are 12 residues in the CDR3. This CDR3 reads CSARVPSDTQYF.

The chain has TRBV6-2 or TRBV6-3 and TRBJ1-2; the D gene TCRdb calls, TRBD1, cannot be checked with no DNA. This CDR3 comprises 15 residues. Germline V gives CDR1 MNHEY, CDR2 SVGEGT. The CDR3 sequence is CASSLRDRGDYGYTF.

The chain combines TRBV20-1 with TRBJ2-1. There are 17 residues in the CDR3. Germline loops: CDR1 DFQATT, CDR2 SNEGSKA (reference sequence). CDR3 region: CSARNFQSESSYNEQFF.

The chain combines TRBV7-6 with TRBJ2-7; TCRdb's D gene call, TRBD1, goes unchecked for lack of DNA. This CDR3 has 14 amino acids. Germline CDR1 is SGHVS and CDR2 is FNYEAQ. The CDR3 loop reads CASSNGQGSYEQYF. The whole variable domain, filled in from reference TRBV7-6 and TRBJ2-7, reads GAGVSQSPRYKVTKRGQDVALRCDPISGHVSLYWYRQALGQGPEFLTYFNYEAQQDKSGLPNDRFSAERPEGSISTLTIQRTEQRDSAMYRCASSNGQGSYEQYFGPGTRLTVT.

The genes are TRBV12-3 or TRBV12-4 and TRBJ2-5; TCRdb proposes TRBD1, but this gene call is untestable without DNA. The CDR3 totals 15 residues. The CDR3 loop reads CASSPDRGLGETQYF.

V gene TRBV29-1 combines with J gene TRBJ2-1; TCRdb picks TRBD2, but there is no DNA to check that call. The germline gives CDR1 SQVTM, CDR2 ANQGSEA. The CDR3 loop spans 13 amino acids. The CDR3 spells CSGLPGLPPGQFF.

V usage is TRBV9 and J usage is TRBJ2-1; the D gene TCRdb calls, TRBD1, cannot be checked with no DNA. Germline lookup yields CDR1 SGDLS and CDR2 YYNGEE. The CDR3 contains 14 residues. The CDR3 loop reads CASSSGTGRNEQFF. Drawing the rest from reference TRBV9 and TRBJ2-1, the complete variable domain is DSGVTQTPKHLITATGQRVTLRCSPRSGDLSVYWYQQSLDQGLQFLIQYYNGEERAKGNILERFSAQQFPDLHSELNLSSLELGDSALYFCASSSGTGRNEQFFGPGTRLTVL.

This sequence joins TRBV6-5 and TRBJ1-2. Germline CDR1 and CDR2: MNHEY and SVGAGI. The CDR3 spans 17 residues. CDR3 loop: CASSYSSGGYNLYGYTF.

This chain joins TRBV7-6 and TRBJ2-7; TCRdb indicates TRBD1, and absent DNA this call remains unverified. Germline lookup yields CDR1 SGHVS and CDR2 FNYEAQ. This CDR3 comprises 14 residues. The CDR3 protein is CASSLAAGAGEQYF.